This T cell receptor (beta chain) was recovered during a study of control samples from healthy donors and cancer patients. Profiled with immunoSEQ multiplex PCR; TCRdb holds only in-frame clones, not every one. The data show tens of thousands of clones, just over 90% seen once. This clone was counted once. The CDR3 loop spans 14 amino acids. V was pared by 4 bases and J by 2 bases, with 12 bases between. Germline loops: CDR1 MGHDK, CDR2 SYGVNS. This chain links TRBV25-1 with TRBJ2-7; D may correspond to TRBD1 or TRBD2 (7 bases each). The sequence was collected from a man aged 50 to 60 with lung cancer. The sequencing sample was made of PBMCs. The CDR3 region has the DNA TGTGCCAGCAGTGGTTCAGGGGGGGCCTACGAGCAGTACTTC. This gives the protein CASSGSGGAYEQYF.